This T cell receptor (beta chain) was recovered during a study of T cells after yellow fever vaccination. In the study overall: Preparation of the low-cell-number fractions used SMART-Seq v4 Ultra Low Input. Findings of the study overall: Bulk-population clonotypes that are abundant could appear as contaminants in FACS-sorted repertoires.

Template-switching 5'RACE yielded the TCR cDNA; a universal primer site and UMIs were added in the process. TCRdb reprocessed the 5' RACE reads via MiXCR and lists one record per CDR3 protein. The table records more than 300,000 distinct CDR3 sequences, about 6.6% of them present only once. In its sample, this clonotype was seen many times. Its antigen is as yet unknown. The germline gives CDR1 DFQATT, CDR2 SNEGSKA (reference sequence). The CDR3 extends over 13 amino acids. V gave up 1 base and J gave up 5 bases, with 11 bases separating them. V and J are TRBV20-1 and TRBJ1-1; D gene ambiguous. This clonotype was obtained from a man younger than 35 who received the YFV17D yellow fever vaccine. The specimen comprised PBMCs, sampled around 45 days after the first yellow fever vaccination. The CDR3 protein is CSARGGRITEAFF. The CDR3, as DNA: TGCAGTGCTAGAGGGGGTAGGATAACTGAAGCTTTCTTT.